This is a list of T cell receptor beta chains from one sample in a study of OX40 agonist ivuxolimab in advanced cancers. Using immunoSEQ multiplex PCR, the repertoire was profiled, and TCRdb retains in-frame clones only, with some absent. The table records 50,000 to 70,000 clones, more than 85% of them present only once. The sequenced sample was CD4+ or CD8+ T cells sorted from blood, obtained in a trial of the OX40 agonist ivuxolimab. These TCRs come from an adult with an advanced solid tumor such as melanoma, head and neck, liver or kidney cancer. The CDR3 runs from the conserved cysteine through the conserved F or W. Size tells how often a clone was seen (once, few, many) or the class of an expanded clone, and some rows leave it out.

CDR3	size	V	J
CASSFSLLKGENTEAFF	once	TRBV5-4	TRBJ1-1
CASSLVLGGNYEQYF	NA	TRBV7-2	TRBJ2-7
CASSALADEQYF	NA	TRBV7-9	TRBJ2-7
CARSRLTEAEQYF	NA	TRBV5-3	TRBJ2-7
CASSYGPGQGGTEAFF	NA	TRBV7-9	TRBJ1-1
CASTRGGSGTDTQYF	NA	TRBV9	TRBJ2-3
CASSAGEAYEQYF	NA	TRBV7-7	TRBJ2-7
CASRFGTDQHF	NA	TRBV28	TRBJ1-5
CASSQLAGVPYEQYF	NA	TRBV4-1	TRBJ2-7
CASSRLRDAHTGELFF	NA	TRBV19	TRBJ2-2
CASSFRGAGSGTVEKLFF	NA	TRBV27	TRBJ1-4
CATQPPSTEPYEQYF	NA	TRBV28	TRBJ2-7
CASSLGGEAFF	NA	TRBV27	TRBJ1-1
CASSPGPSGPQHF	NA	TRBV5-6	TRBJ1-5
CASSYGLSEAFF	NA	TRBV6-5	TRBJ1-1
CASSYQQTGLGPEAFF	NA	TRBV6-5	TRBJ1-1
CASSLGTAYEQYF	NA	TRBV27	TRBJ2-7
CASSLVTYNEQFF	NA	TRBV27	TRBJ2-1
CASSFTGGAGYGYTF	NA	TRBV7-9	TRBJ1-2
CASSPFGLGEKLFF	NA	TRBV9	TRBJ1-4
CASSYNSGANVLTF	NA	TRBV7-2	TRBJ2-6
CASSSLVGNLAKNIQYF	NA	TRBV27	TRBJ2-4
CASSLAGPQGNQPQHF	few	TRBV7-9	TRBJ1-5
CASSPGLANTDTQYF	once	TRBV6-6	TRBJ2-3
CASSQVRGGQQETQYF	NA	TRBV4-3	TRBJ2-5
CASSVEVGRGGTGELFF	once	TRBV9	TRBJ2-2
CASTSTSADTQYF	once	TRBV6-5	TRBJ2-3
CASNNGPDTQYF	NA	TRBV27	TRBJ2-3
CSARGGYEQYF	NA	TRBV29-1	TRBJ2-7
CASSPGIFPGELFF	NA	TRBV5-1	TRBJ2-2
CASRPDSTYEQYF	NA	TRBV6-6	TRBJ2-7
CASSLGGAFYEQYF	NA	TRBV11-2	TRBJ2-7
CASSFRAYNEQFF	once	TRBV6-5	TRBJ2-1
CASSDRPSGGSDTQYF	NA	TRBV9	TRBJ2-3
CASSILASGISEQYF	NA	TRBV19	TRBJ2-7
CASSFPGSRDYDAYEQYF	once	TRBV5-7	TRBJ2-7
CSVGDRGVDPGANVLTF	NA	TRBV29-1	TRBJ2-6
CASSLEATEWGYYEQYF	NA	TRBV7-2	TRBJ2-7
CASSIQQYSSTDTQYF	NA	TRBV28	TRBJ2-3
CASSPGLAGGTTYNEQFF	NA	TRBV7-9	TRBJ2-1
CASSQRDYDNEQFF	once	TRBV6-5	TRBJ2-1
CASSTQGPYGYTF	NA	TRBV7-9	TRBJ1-2
CASSPGLDNEQFF	NA	TRBV6-4	TRBJ2-1
CASSQVAAGVSYNEQFF	NA	TRBV4-3	TRBJ2-1
CASSLSLGDGYTF	NA	TRBV28	TRBJ1-2
CASSLVGGSQFF	NA	TRBV7-6	TRBJ2-3
CASAFAGGPLEQYF	NA	TRBV2	TRBJ2-7
CASSAPSGFTDTQYF	once	TRBV9	TRBJ2-3
CASSISGTVGAEQYF	NA	TRBV5-1	TRBJ2-7
CATSRGSTGLSNEQFF	NA	TRBV15	TRBJ2-1
CATSRVGQGNEKLFF	NA	TRBV15	TRBJ1-4
CASSQTRGTEAFF	NA	TRBV4-1	TRBJ1-1
CASSPDLYEQYF	NA	TRBV27	TRBJ2-7
CASSLGRLAAGNEQFF	NA	TRBV11-2	TRBJ2-1
CAIVKEGSFPEAFF	NA	TRBV10-3	TRBJ1-1
CASSSDGTGNYGYTF	few	TRBV9	TRBJ1-2
CASIDRDKLGYGYTF	NA	TRBV5-1	TRBJ1-2
CASSLDREAAANEKLFF	NA	TRBV28	TRBJ1-4